This T cell receptor beta chain appears in the sequencing data of a study of cytomegalovirus exposure and HLA in healthy donors. 60 Vbeta and 13 Jbeta primers were used in PCR. Authors' methods: In a later analysis, roughly 86 million unique TCR beta chains included roughly 11 million shared by two or more donors. Data came from immunoSEQ multiplex PCR; TCRdb stores just in-frame clones and leaves some out. V and J calls and clone size are those listed in that table; D and trimming were worked out from the DNA. The sample shows approximately 150,000 clones, about 75% of them seen only once. The clonotype comes from a man in his forties in good health and CMV-seronegative. Sequenced material: PBMCs.

CDR3 residues: CASSFQGAVISEAFF. The DNA of the CDR3 is TGCGCCAGCAGCTTCCAGGGGGCGGTAATTTCTGAAGCTTTCTTT. The J gene is TRBJ1-1, the V gene TRBV5-1, with TRBD1 matching over 8 bases. V gave up 2 bases and J gave up 6 bases; unmatched junction bases: 9. The CDR3 sequence is 15 residues long. Germline loops: CDR1 SGHRS, CDR2 YFSETQ. Complete variable domain (other parts from reference TRBV5-1 and TRBJ1-1): KAGVTQTPRYLIKTRGQQVTLSCSPISGHRSVSWYQQTPGQGLQFLFEYFSETQRNKGNFPGRFSGRQFSNSRSEMNVSTLELGDSALYLCASSFQGAVISEAFFGQGTRLTVV.